Below, one T cell receptor (beta chain) is given with its context. The antigen it recognizes is unknown. Base qualities are not at hand, and no much larger clone is one base apart. Ophthalmopathy patients had moderately to severely active disease, Clinical Activity Score of at least 3, NOSPECS grade of at least 4, and duration under 3 months. Exclusion was applied to patients with uncontrolled infections, other autoimmune diseases, pregnancy or lactation. Diagnoses were established on the basis of clinical symptoms, serum thyroxine and TRAb, thyroid ultrasound, and orbital computed tomography. PBMCs were separated from around 9.1 ml of fresh peripheral blood using Ficoll-Paque density gradient centrifugation. Total RNA was extracted with Trizol reagent, and quality was checked on an Agilent 2100 Bioanalyzer. This specimen belongs to a study of T cells in Graves' hyperthyroidism and ophthalmopathy (dated by TCRdb to the late 2010s). With respect to the entire study: Peripheral blood samples were taken at the time of initial diagnosis, prior to any treatment. The approximately 90 discovery patients were randomly split 7:3 into training and test sets. In addition, the study compared T-cell repertoires in thyroid tissue and in blood from six Graves' hyperthyroidism patients. Once sampling was done, hyperthyroidism patients were given methimazole at a starting dose of 30 mg daily, whereas ophthalmopathy patients were given high-dose intravenous methylprednisolone. The paper reports TCR Vbeta CDR3 sequencing of over 120 peripheral blood samples: approximately 41 ophthalmopathy, roughly 80 hyperthyroidism and 17 progressor patients. Prospective prediction of ophthalmopathy was tested in an independent validation cohort of approximately 19 hyperthyroidism patients and approximately 17 patients who later progressed to ophthalmopathy. To identify distinguishing TCR V-J signatures, a discovery cohort of around 100 patients was used, comprising 43 with Graves' ophthalmopathy and approximately 57 with stable Graves' hyperthyroidism.

The TCR beta CDR3 regions were amplified from RNA transcripts. The TCR CDR3 was subjected to a first round of RT-PCR using the HTBI primer set and the Qiagen OneStep RT-PCR kit. Libraries were constructed in a second round of multiplex PCR, after which size selection and purification were carried out. Paired-end sequencing of the libraries was performed with 100 bp reads on an Illumina HiSeq2000. The paper's data handling went like this. SOAPnuke was used to process the raw data, with reads discarded if the reads contained adapters or uncalled bases, had a mean Phred below 15, or lacked an exact constant-primer or identifier match. COPE v1.2.5 was used to merge the high-quality paired reads, and each unique nucleotide sequence was defined as a clonotype. MiTCR v1.1 was used to align the clonotypes against IMGT TRBV, TRBD and TRBJ reference segments. Only V-J combinations with frequency above 0.0001, covering about 99% of repertoires, were analysed. The TCS score was defined as the ratio of F50 (clonal expansion) to E x V (chaos), calculated using BLOSUM62-based TCRdist between CDR3 peptides within each V-J. Welch's t-statistics and random forest reduced around 510 V-J features to 13, which were used in a naive Bayes classifier (R e1071). Through fastp at Q25 and MiXCR, TCRdb rebuilt clones from the public reads, retaining in-frame beta chains. For every CDR3 protein sequence, its rows merge into one entry that carries the most common genes and DNA. V and J calls and clone size were set by TCRdb, not the authors. The sample includes over 350,000 distinct CDR3 sequences, with roughly 14% observed a single time. Approximately 13% of the sample belongs to the ten largest clones.

What the research found in general, with its limitations: Sample size was not statistically predetermined, and blinding of investigators to group allocation was not performed. A model built on a 13 V-J signature distinguished ophthalmopathy from stable hyperthyroidism, reaching about 88% sensitivity and 81.08% specificity in cross-validation and 80%/75% in testing. During validation, the model predicted progression to ophthalmopathy a median of roughly 7.1 months ahead of onset, with 70.59% sensitivity and 72.22% specificity. Most expanded thyroid clonotypes (frequency above 0.001) were also found in blood, which suggests that blood repertoires may mirror thyroid immune responses.

Sequencing input: blood. The sequence came from a man younger than 35 with Graves' ophthalmopathy.

The CDR3 is CASSRGQSNTGELFF. The sequence in DNA is TGTGCCAGCTCACGTGGACAGAGCAACACCGGGGAGCTGTTTTTT. The receptor chain draws on TRBV18 and TRBJ2-2, with a weak D call of TRBD1 (6 bases match). V sheds 4 bases and J sheds 2 bases, leaving 11 bases between their ends. CDR1 KGHSH and CDR2 LQKENI were looked up in the germline V gene. CDR3 length: 15 amino acids, cysteine to phenylalanine. The read is trimmed to its CDR3 DNA, 45 bases read in frame from base 1.